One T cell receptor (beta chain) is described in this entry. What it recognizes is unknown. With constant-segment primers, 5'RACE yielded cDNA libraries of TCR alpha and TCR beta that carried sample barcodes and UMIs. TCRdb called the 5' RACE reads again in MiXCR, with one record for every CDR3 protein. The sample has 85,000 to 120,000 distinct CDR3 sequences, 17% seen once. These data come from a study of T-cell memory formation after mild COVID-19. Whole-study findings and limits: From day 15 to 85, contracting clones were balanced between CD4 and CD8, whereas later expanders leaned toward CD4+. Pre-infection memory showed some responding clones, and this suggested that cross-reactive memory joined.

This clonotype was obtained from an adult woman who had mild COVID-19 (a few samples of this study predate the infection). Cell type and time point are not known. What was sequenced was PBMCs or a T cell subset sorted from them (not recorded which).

The CDR3 DNA is TGCGCCAGCAGCGACGGACAGGCTAACACTGAAGCTTTCTTT. The encoded protein is CASSDGQANTEAFF. V gene TRBV5-1 combines with J gene TRBJ1-1; 7 bases fit TRBD1. The CDR3 runs 14 residues. With V trimmed by 4 bases and J by 2 bases, 5 bases remained unmatched. Per the germline V gene, CDR1 is SGHRS and CDR2 is YFSETQ.